The 12 T cell receptor beta chains below come from one sample, sequenced in a study of blood T cell repertoires in COVID-19. Produced via immunoSEQ multiplex PCR; TCRdb's table is partial and in-frame only. This repertoire shows about 160,000 clones, approximately 80% found once; its top ten account for 6.5% to 8.5%. Material: peripheral blood. Receptors originate from a woman between 40 and 55 years old with COVID-19, enrolled during active disease.

This clone came up a few times. The rearrangement uses TRBV6-4 and TRBJ1-1; D is unresolved. Looked up from germline, CDR1 is MRHNA and CDR2 is SNTAGT. V lost 4 bases and J lost 0, with 6 bases in between. This CDR3 comprises 13 residues. The CDR3 loop is CASSVQMNTEAFF. The DNA of the CDR3 is TGTGCCAGCAGTGTACAGATGAACACTGAAGCTTTCTTT.

V and J are TRBV28 and TRBJ1-6, with D unresolved. Trimming removed 6 bases from V and 14 bases from J, with 20 bases in between. The CDR3 has 14 amino acids. The germline CDR1 and CDR2 sequences are MDHEN and SYDVKM. CDR3 loop: CASSTSSGKIALHF. CDR3 nucleotide sequence: TGTGCCAGCAGCACCTCCTCGGGGAAAATAGCCCTCCACTTT.

V gene TRBV19 combines with J gene TRBJ2-1, with 7 positions matching TRBD2. The trim removed 3 bases at V and 7 bases at J, leaving 3 bases unmatched. Germline V gene data show CDR1 as LNHDA and CDR2 as SQIVND (reference sequence). There are 13 residues in the CDR3. In nucleotides, the CDR3 is TGTGCCAGTAGTATCTCCGGGGGGAATGAGCAGTTCTTC. It is translated as CASSISGGNEQFF.

The rearrangement uses TRBV15 and TRBJ2-5, with TRBD2 matching over 8 bases. Germline V gene data show CDR1 as LNHNV and CDR2 as YYDKDF (reference sequence). J was trimmed by 3 bases and V by 3 bases; bases with no gene match: 6. The CDR3 sequence is 15 residues long. CDR3 bases: TGTGCCACCAGCAGGGCGGGAGCGGGAGAAGAGACCCAGTACTTC. It translates to CATSRAGAGEETQYF.

This chain joins TRBV7-9 and TRBJ2-3; 9 bases fit TRBD2. The CDR3 is 16 amino acids. The V gene end was trimmed by 1 base and the J gene end by 2 bases; junction bases not matched to a gene: 4. Germline V gene data show CDR1 as SEHNR and CDR2 as FQNEAQ (reference sequence). The chain's CDR3 is CASSLVRGGDTDTQYF. CDR3 coding DNA: TGTGCCAGCAGCTTAGTCCGCGGGGGGGACACAGATACGCAGTATTTT.

The gene calls are TRBV12-3 or TRBV12-4 and TRBJ2-3; 8 bases map to TRBD1. CDR3 length: 13 amino acids. The J segment lost 5 bases and the V segment lost 6 bases, leaving 4 bases of the junction unmatched. CDR3 DNA sequence: TGTGCCAGCAGCCAGGGGGCAGTAGATACGCAGTATTTT. Translated, it gives CASSQGAVDTQYF.

The chain couples TRBV7-8 to TRBJ2-1; 9 bases match TRBD2. The V gene's germline CDR1 is SGHVS and CDR2 FQNEAQ. The junction had 3 bases not matched to a gene; V was cut back by 0 bases and J by 3 bases. The CDR3 has 16 residues. Written as DNA, the CDR3 is TGTGCCAGCAGCTTAGCCTTAGCGGGAGTCTACAATGAGCAGTTCTTC. Translation: CASSLALAGVYNEQFF. The entire variable domain, with the rest obtained from reference TRBV7-8 and TRBJ2-1, is as follows: GAGVSQSPRYKVAKRGQDVALRCDPISGHVSLFWYQQALGQGPEFLTYFQNEAQLDKSGLPSDRFFAERPEGSVSTLKIQRTQQEDSAVYLCASSLALAGVYNEQFFGPGTRLTVL.

This clone was recorded once. This rearrangement joins TRBV7-2 to TRBJ2-3; D possibly corresponds to TRBD2 (6 bases). The V gene lost 5 bases and the J gene lost 1 base, with 13 bases spanning the gap. From germline, CDR1 is SGHTA and CDR2 FQGNSA. CDR3 length: 15 amino acids. The CDR3 here is CASSEDGGGTDTQYF. Written as DNA, the CDR3 is TGTGCCAGCAGCGAAGACGGGGGAGGCACAGATACGCAGTATTTT. Full variable domain (outside the CDR3, taken from reference TRBV7-2 and TRBJ2-3): GAGVSQSPSNKVTEKGKDVELRCDPISGHTALYWYRQSLGQGLEFLIYFQGNSAPDKSGLPSDRFSAERTGGSVSTLTIQRTQQEDSAVYLCASSEDGGGTDTQYFGPGTRLTVL.

This chain links TRBV12-3 or TRBV12-4 with TRBJ1-2; no clear D gene. The CDR3 length is 13 residues. The V gene lost 4 bases and the J gene lost 2 bases, with 8 bases spanning the gap. The chain's CDR3 is CASSSTRNYGYTF. The DNA for the CDR3 is TGTGCCAGCAGTTCAACAAGAAACTATGGCTACACCTTC.

This clone occurred once. The chain joins TRBV19 to TRBJ1-5; TRBD1 matches 9 bases. Looked up from germline, CDR1 is LNHDA and CDR2 is SQIVND (reference sequence). The V and J ends lost 5 bases and 4 bases, in that order; junction bases with no gene match: 9. The CDR3 spans 16 residues. The CDR3 protein is CASSDPGTGINQPQHF. The CDR3 DNA follows: TGTGCCAGTAGTGATCCCGGGACAGGGATAAATCAGCCCCAGCATTTT.

The V gene is TRBV9, the J gene TRBJ1-5, with D maybe TRBD1 (5 bases). The V end was cut by 5 bases, the J end by 2 bases, with 14 bases between. Germline CDR1 reads SGDLS; CDR2 reads YYNGEE. CDR3 length equals 15 residues. CDR3 protein: CASSSQGFRNQPQHF. The CDR3 DNA is TGTGCCAGCAGTAGTCAGGGATTTCGCAATCAGCCCCAGCATTTT.

The chain uses TRBV19 and TRBJ2-1; no clear D gene. The CDR3 sequence is 11 residues long. V was cut by 6 bases and J by 9 bases, with 9 bases left in between. Germline CDR1 and CDR2: LNHDA and SQIVND (reference sequence). CDR3 residues: CASRRSGEQFF. In DNA form, the CDR3 reads TGTGCCAGTAGACGGAGTGGTGAGCAGTTCTTC. Full variable domain (outside the CDR3, taken from reference TRBV19 and TRBJ2-1): DGGITQSPKYLFRKEGQNVTLSCEQNLNHDAMYWYRQDPGQGLRLIYYSQIVNDFQKGDIAEGYSVSREKKESFPLTVTSAQKNPTAFYLCASRRSGEQFFGPGTRLTVL.